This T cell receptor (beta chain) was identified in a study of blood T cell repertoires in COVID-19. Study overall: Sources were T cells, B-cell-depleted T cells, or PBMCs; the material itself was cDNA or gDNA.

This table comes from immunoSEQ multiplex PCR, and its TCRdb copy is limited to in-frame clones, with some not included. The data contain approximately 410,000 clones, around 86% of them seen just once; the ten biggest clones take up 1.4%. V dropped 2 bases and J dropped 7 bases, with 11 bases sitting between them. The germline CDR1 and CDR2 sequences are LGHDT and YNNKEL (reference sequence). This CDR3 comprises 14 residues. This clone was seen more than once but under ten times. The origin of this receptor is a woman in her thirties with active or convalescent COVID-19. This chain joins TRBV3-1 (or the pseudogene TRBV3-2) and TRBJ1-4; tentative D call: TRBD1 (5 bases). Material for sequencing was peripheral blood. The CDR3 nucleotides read TGTGCCAGCAGCCAAAGGCAGGGTGTTGAAAAACTGTTTTTT. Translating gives CASSQRQGVEKLFF.